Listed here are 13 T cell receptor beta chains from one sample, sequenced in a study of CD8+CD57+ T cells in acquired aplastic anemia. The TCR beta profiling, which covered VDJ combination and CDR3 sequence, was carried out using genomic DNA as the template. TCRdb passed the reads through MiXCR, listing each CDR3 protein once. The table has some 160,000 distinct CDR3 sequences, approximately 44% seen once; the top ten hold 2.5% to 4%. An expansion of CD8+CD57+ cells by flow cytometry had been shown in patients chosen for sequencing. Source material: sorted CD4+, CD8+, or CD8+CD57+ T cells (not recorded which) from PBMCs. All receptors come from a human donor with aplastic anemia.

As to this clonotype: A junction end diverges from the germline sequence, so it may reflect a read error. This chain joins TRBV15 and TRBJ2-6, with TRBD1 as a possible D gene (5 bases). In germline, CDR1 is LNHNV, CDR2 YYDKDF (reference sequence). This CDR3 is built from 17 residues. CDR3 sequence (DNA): TGTGCCACCAGCAGAGAGTTCCTGAACTCTGGGGCCAACGTCCCGACTTTC. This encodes CATSREFLNSGANVPTF.

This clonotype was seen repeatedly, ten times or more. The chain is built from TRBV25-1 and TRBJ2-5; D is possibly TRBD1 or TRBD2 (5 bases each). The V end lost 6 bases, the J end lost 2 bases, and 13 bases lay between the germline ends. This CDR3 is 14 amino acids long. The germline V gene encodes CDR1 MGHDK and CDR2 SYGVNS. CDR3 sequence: CASSTPGQQETQYF. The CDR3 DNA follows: TGTGCCAGCAGCACCCCGGGGCAGCAAGAGACCCAGTACTTC.

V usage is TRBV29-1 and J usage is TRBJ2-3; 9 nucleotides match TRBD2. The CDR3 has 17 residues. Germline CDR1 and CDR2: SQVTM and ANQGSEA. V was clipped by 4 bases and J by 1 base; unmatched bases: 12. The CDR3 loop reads CSVGGGSGRMGTDTQYF. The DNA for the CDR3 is TGCAGCGTTGGAGGTGGTAGCGGGAGAATGGGCACAGATACGCAGTATTTT.

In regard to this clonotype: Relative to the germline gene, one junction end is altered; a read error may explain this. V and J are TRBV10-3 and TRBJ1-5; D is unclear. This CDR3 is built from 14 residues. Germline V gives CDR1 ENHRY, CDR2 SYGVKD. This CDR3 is CASSEGDGYQPQHF. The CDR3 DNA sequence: TGTGCCAGCAGTGAGGGTGACGGGTATCAGCCCCAGCATTTT.

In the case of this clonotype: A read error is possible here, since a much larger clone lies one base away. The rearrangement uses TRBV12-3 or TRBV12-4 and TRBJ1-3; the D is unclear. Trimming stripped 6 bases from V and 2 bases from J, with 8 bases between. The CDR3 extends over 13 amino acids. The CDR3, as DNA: TGTGCCAGCAGCTACATTGCTGGAAACACCATATATTTT. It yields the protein CASSYIAGNTIYF.

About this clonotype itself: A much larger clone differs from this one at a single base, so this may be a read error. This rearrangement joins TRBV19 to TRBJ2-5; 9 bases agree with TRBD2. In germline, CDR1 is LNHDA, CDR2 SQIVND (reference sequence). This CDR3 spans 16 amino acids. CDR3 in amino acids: CASSISAGGIGEAQYF. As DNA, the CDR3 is TGTGCCAGTAGTATTTCAGCGGGAGGTATAGGAGAGGCCCAGTACTTC.

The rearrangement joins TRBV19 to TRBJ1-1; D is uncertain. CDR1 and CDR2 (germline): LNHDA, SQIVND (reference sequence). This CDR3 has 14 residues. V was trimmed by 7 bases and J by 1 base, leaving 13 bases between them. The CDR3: CASIESPGNTEAFF. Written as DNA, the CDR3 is TGTGCCAGTATAGAGTCCCCTGGGAACACTGAAGCTTTCTTT.

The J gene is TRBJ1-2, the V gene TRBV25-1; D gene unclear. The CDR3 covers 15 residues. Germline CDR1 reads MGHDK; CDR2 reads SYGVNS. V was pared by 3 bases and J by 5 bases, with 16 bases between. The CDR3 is CASSDATRTAYGYTF. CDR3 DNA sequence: TGTGCCAGCAGTGACGCCACGAGGACTGCGTATGGCTACACCTTC.

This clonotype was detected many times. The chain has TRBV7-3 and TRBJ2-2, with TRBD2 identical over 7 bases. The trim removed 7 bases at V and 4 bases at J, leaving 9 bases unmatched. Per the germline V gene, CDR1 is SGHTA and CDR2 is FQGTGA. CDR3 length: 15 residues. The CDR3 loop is CASTDPSGGTGELFF. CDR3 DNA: TGTGCCAGCACCGATCCTAGCGGAGGCACCGGGGAGCTGTTTTTT.

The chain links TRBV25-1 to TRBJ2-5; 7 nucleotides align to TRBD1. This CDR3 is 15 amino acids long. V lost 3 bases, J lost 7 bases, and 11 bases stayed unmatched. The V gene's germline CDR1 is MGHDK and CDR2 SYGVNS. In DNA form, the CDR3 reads TGTGCCAGCAGTGACACCAATCGACAGGGCCCGACCCAGTACTTC. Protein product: CASSDTNRQGPTQYF.

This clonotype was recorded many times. The CDR3 loop is CASSLAASDFYPQFF. CDR3 nucleotide sequence: TGTGCCAGCAGCTTAGCGGCTAGCGACTTCTACCCGCAGTTCTTC. This chain joins TRBV7-6 and TRBJ2-1; possibly TRBD2 for D (6 bases). The ends were cut back, 0 bases at V and 12 bases at J, with 18 bases in the middle. The length of the CDR3 is 15 residues. The V gene's germline CDR1 is SGHVS and CDR2 FNYEAQ.

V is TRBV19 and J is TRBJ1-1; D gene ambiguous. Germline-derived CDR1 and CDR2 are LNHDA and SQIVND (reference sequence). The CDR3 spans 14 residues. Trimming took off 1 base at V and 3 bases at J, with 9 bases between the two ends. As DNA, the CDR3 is TGTGCCAGTAGTATAGTTCAATTTGACACTGAAGCTTTCTTT. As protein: CASSIVQFDTEAFF.

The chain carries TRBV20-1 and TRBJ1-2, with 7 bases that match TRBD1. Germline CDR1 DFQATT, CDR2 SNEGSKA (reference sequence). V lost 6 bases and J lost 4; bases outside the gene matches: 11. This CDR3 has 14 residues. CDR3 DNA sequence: TGCAGTGCCATACGGGACAGACTAATCTATGGCTACACCTTC. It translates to CSAIRDRLIYGYTF.